This T cell receptor beta chain was retrieved from a study of cytomegalovirus exposure and HLA in healthy donors (dated by TCRdb to 2016 to 2017). At the level of the whole study: An earlier analysis of some 550 of the donors reported roughly 270 Gb of sequence data and around 120 million unique TCR beta sequences from approximately 180 million T cells. An early release that covered about 640 HLA-typed donors contained about 300 gigabases of sequencing data and roughly 84 million unique TCR sequences. Among the approximately 400 genotyped donors, around 81% belonged to the genetic ancestry cluster associated with self-reported Caucasian donors. The study aimed to test whether cataloging public T cell receptors could reveal signatures of past pathogen exposure. Using immunosequencing, the study profiled T cell repertoires from roughly 650 subjects and related those repertoires to cytomegalovirus serostatus. Besides the first cohort of roughly 640 subjects, a separate validation cohort made up of 120 different subjects was used. To predict cytomegalovirus infection status, the study brought together high-throughput TCR immunosequencing, statistical association of individual TCRs with disease status, and machine learning. In a later analysis, previously published TCR beta repertoires from hundreds of donors were re-analyzed and high-resolution HLA genotyping was added so that TCR occurrence patterns could be studied. The later analysis used no new phenotypic data to find candidate immune exposures, relying instead on TCR beta sequences and their occurrence across donors. In an earlier analysis of roughly 540 of the donors, high-throughput TCR beta sequencing was used to judge whether each TCR beta V gene segment behaved as functional or pseudogenic. Donor age, sex, ethnicity and CMV serostatus were collected together with the repertoire data. Genome-wide SNP genotypes for about 55% of the 666 donors were used in a later genetic analysis, which treated that subset as a discovery cohort. All discovery cohort repertoires had been generated on a single sequencing platform. Both class I and class II loci were covered by HLA typing, at four-digit resolution. Typing coverage differed by locus: A, B, C, DRB1 and DQB1 were typed in roughly 620-630 donors, DQA1 in about 550, DPA1 in roughly 590, and DPB1 in approximately 450. Because of strong linkage in the cohort, four to six DR-DQ haplotypes were treated as single units for association and clustering. On average, around 230,000 unique TCR beta nucleotide sequences were sequenced per donor among a few hundred genotyped donors of the cohort, with 15% to 20% of those sequences being non-productive.

A note on this clone: The target of this receptor is not known. No base quality information exists; no much larger clone differs at one position.

The cohort consisted of 650 to 700 healthy bone marrow donors. Cohort members were all nominally healthy when sampled, although unrecorded immune exposures were likely present. The donor tested CMV seronegative, placing the donor among the 350 or so seronegative members of the cohort. A peripheral blood sample was collected from each donor, and TCR beta sequencing was performed on peripheral blood mononuclear cells. Genomic DNA was extracted from the blood cell samples with the Qiagen DNeasy Blood Extraction Kit. The study at large found these results: A few of the identified cytomegalovirus-associated TCR beta chains were confirmed in vitro to be specific for cytomegalovirus antigens. In an earlier analysis of 587 of the donors, most TCR beta V segments appeared in productive rearrangements about 87% or about 30% of the time, broadly matching IMGT annotations. In a later analysis, several top co-occurrence clusters were reported to appear linked to parvovirus B19, influenza, CMV and Epstein-Barr virus. Correlated functional status among segregating V segments might reflect linkage disequilibrium, but an unknown experimental factor could not be ruled out. The earlier analysis of some 560 of the donors excluded approximately 15 rarely observed V segments, including chromosome 9 orphons, because counts were too low. It was suggested by the authors that the approach could potentially be generalized to other disease states and immunological phenotypes. A later genetic analysis associated a missense DCLRE1C variant with V-gene and J-gene trimming of TCR beta chains, and an independent cohort replicated the association. Across donors, most TCR sequences were observed very rarely, whereas some public TCRs were present in many individuals. The study gave a list of 150 to 200 TCR beta chains associated with cytomegalovirus. A cluster of highly shared sequence variants was judged likely to represent a technical artifact of the sequencing pipeline. Presence/absence analyses assumed roughly uniform sequencing depth across donors, an assumption that may not hold. In a later analysis, the rate of TCR association differed among HLA loci, with DRB1 alleles having the most associated TCRs and HLA-C alleles having the fewest. When HLA alleles, especially DR and DQ, strongly co-occurred, TCR associations were difficult to assign to individual alleles. A later analysis found that most CMV-associated TCR beta chains appeared HLA-restricted, with HLA associations seemingly driven largely by CMV exposure. In a later analysis, some 17,000 TCR beta sequences were associated with specific HLA alleles at a false discovery rate of 0.05. Because some donors lacked HLA typing at each locus, the association tests relied only on the typed subset. A further reported finding was that TCR beta sequences accurately predicted the HLA-A and HLA-B alleles for most subjects in the first cohort. Only TCR beta chains were sequenced in this cohort, and the absence of alpha or paired-chain data limited detectable features. In a later analysis, HLA-associated TCR beta chains were found to be more clonally expanded and to have lower generation probabilities than equally common non-associated chains. The classifier was reported to diagnose cytomegalovirus status with high specificity and sensitivity in both the original cohort and the validation cohort. Immune exposure information for the cohort was limited to CMV serostatus. According to a later genetic analysis, donors in an Asian-associated ancestry cluster had fewer N-insertions in productive TCRs than the roughly 700-donor mean.

Library method: the immunoSEQ multiplex PCR assay. For the multiplex PCR, a mixture combining 60 forward primers for TCR Vbeta segments and 13 reverse primers for TCR Jbeta segments was used. A multiplex PCR assay on genomic DNA amplified the CDR3 region of rearranged TCR beta genes. The amplified TCR beta libraries were sequenced on the Illumina HiSeq System as 87-base-pair reads. In the source study's methods: A later analysis counted some 74 million unique TCR beta chains across the 650 to 700 repertoires, and around 9.9 million of these chains were shared by at least two donors. Raw reads were error-corrected and collapsed into unique sequences with a nearest-neighbor algorithm that merged closely related sequences to remove PCR and sequencing errors. V, D and J gene segments were assigned by aligning CDR3 sequences to IMGT reference sequences. For a sequence to be retained, at least a six-nucleotide match to both a V gene segment and a J gene segment was required. Rearrangements were called productive when the CDR3 lacked stop codons and stayed in frame with V and J; all others were non-productive. CDR3 was defined according to IMGT convention as the region running from the second conserved V-encoded cysteine to the conserved J-encoded phenylalanine. In an earlier analysis of some 550 of the donors, sequences lacking an unambiguous match to a single V gene segment were excluded. An earlier analysis of 587 of the donors classified V segments as functional when productive rearrangements were above 56.7% and as segregating when the standard deviation between donors was above 5%. A statistical classification framework was developed to diagnose cytomegalovirus status using the catalog of TCR beta chain sequences. A later analysis assigned V and J genes by comparing TCR nucleotide sequences with IMGT/GENE-DB human TR gene sequences. A later analysis assigned CDR3 sequences and most-parsimonious VDJ recombination scenarios with the TCRdist pipeline. A later analysis defined each TCR beta chain by its CDR3 amino acid sequence plus V-gene family, and excluded reads lacking a unique V-gene family. To address suspected cross-contamination and a sequencing artifact, a later analysis removed over 500 highly shared, low-generation-probability nucleotide sequences. A later analysis calculated a clonal expansion index for each public chain from normalized within-repertoire ranks of inferred template counts. A later analysis computed generation probabilities with a VDJ recombination model fitted to out-of-frame rearrangements, and checked the results against IGoR. In a later analysis, hypergeometric tests were used to score TCR-TCR, TCR-HLA and TCR-CMV co-occurrence, with a repertoire-size bias correction applied to TCR pairs. In a later analysis, false discovery rates were estimated by permuting HLA or CMV assignments 20 times. In a later analysis, co-occurring TCRs were grouped using DBSCAN, with TCRdist sequence similarity added in when clustering inside HLA-allele-positive subsets. For co-occurrence clustering, repertoires with fewer than 30,000 or more than 120,000 public chains were excluded, along with about five repertoires with anomalous nucleotide sharing. TCRdb's version of the immuneACCESS table is confined to in-frame rearrangements and falls short of the full clone set. An unresolved V gene accounts for under half of the shortfall where checked; the remainder is of unknown origin. Clonal size and the V and J genes are those of that table, whereas D and trimming came from the DNA. This sample lists more than 150,000 clones; approximately 81% were detected once. The ten biggest clones cover around 0.27% of the sample.

The sequencing input was PBMCs. The sequence was collected from a boy aged 10-17 years in good health and CMV-seronegative.

This receptor has the CDR3 CASSESFIGRTGNTEAFF. DNA sequence: TGTGCCAGCAGTGAATCTTTCATTGGAAGGACAGGGAACACTGAAGCTTTCTTT. The chain employs TRBV25-1 and TRBJ1-1; 7 nucleotides in the junction match TRBD1. Taken from cysteine to phenylalanine, the CDR3 has 18 residues. The only DNA kept is the CDR3, 54 bases in frame from the first base. Trimming removed 1 base from V and 1 base from J; the gene matches leave 12 bases unexplained. CDR1 and CDR2 were assigned from the germline V gene as MGHDK and SYGVNS.